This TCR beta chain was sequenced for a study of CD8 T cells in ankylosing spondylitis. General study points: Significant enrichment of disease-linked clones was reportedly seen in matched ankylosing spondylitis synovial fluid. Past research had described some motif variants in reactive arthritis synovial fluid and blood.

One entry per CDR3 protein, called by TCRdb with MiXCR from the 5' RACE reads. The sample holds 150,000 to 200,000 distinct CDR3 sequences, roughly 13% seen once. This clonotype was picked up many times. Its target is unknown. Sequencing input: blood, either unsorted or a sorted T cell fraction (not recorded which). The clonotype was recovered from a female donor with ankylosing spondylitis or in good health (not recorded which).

This CDR3 is CATNQHPDNEQFF. The CDR3 DNA follows: TGTGCCACCAATCAGCATCCCGACAATGAGCAGTTCTTC. The chain carries TRBV24-1 and TRBJ2-1; D uncertain. There are 13 residues in the CDR3. The germline CDR1 and CDR2 sequences are KGHDR and SFDVKD. V lost 8 bases, J lost 5 bases, and 12 bases lay in between.